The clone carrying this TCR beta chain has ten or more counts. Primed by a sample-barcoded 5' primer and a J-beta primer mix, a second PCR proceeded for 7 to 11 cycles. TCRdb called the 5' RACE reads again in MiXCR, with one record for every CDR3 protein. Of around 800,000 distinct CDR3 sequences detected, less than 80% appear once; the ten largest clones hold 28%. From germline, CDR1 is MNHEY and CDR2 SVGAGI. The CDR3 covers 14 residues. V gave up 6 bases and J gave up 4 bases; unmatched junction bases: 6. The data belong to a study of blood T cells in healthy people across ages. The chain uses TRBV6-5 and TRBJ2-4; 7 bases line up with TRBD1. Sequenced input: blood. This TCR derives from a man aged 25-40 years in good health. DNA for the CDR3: TGTGCCAGCAGCAGCCTGGGACAGAAAAACATTCAGTACTTC. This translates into CASSSLGQKNIQYF.